Listed below are T cell receptor beta chains from one sample, sequenced in a study of T cells after yellow fever vaccination. MiXCR was run by TCRdb on the 5' RACE reads, yielding one entry per CDR3 protein. The table includes around 29,000 distinct CDR3 sequences, roughly 6.1% detected once. The specimen comprised PBMCs, either bulk or a sorted T-cell subset (CD4+, CD8+, memory, or dextramer-sorted; not recorded which), sampled on the day of the yellow fever booster vaccination. The receptors stem from a man younger than 45 who received the YFV17D yellow fever vaccine. Each CDR3 is given with its conserved first and last residue. A D gene is named only where the DNA matches it firmly. Clone size appears in some rows only: once, few, many, or a class for an expanded clone.

j_call: TRBJ2-5
clone_size: many
d_call: NA
v_call: TRBV6-6
cdr3_nt: TGTGCCAGCACCCCACGACAGTTTCCCCTTGGGGAAGAGACCCAGTACTTC
cdr3_aa: CASTPRQFPLGEETQYF

j_call: TRBJ1-1
clone_size: few
d_call: NA
v_call: TRBV5-1
cdr3_nt: TGCGCCAGCAGCTTGGCCGGACCGAGTGAAGCTTTCTTT
cdr3_aa: CASSLAGPSEAFF

j_call: TRBJ2-7
clone_size: NA
d_call: TRBD2
v_call: TRBV6-5
cdr3_nt: TGTGCCAGCAGTTACGGCGCGGGAGCGAACTACGAGCAGTACTTC
cdr3_aa: CASSYGAGANYEQYF

j_call: TRBJ1-5
clone_size: few
d_call: TRBD1
v_call: TRBV28
cdr3_nt: TGTGCCAGCAGCCCCCTGGACAGGGTGTTTGAGGATCAGCCCCAGCATTTT
cdr3_aa: CASSPLDRVFEDQPQHF

j_call: TRBJ2-7
clone_size: many
d_call: NA
v_call: TRBV6-2/TRBV6-3
cdr3_nt: TGTGCCAGCAGTTACGCGACTTGGCCGGACTCCTACGAGCAGTACTTC
cdr3_aa: CASSYATWPDSYEQYF

j_call: TRBJ2-2
clone_size: large
d_call: NA
v_call: TRBV7-8
cdr3_nt: TGTGCCAGCAGCTTTACGGCGGGCACCGGGGAGCTGTTTTTT
cdr3_aa: CASSFTAGTGELFF

j_call: TRBJ2-1
clone_size: few
d_call: NA
v_call: TRBV5-6
cdr3_nt: TGTGCCAGCAGCTTTCCGTACAATGAGCAGTTCTTC
cdr3_aa: CASSFPYNEQFF

j_call: TRBJ1-5
clone_size: few
d_call: NA
v_call: TRBV7-9
cdr3_nt: TGTGCCAGCAGCTCCTCCCGGGCTAGCAATCAGCCCCAGCATTTT
cdr3_aa: CASSSSRASNQPQHF

j_call: TRBJ2-3
clone_size: many
d_call: NA
v_call: TRBV5-1
cdr3_nt: TGCGCCAGCAGCCCCCAGTTGGATACGCAGTATTTT
cdr3_aa: CASSPQLDTQYF

j_call: TRBJ1-2
clone_size: few
d_call: NA
v_call: TRBV6-2/TRBV6-3
cdr3_nt: TGTGCCAGCAGTTATGGTAGAGGAAACTATGGCTACACCTTC
cdr3_aa: CASSYGRGNYGYTF

j_call: TRBJ2-1
clone_size: many
d_call: NA
v_call: TRBV7-3
cdr3_nt: TGTGCCAGCAGCTTCGGTGGGGGTGAGCAGTTCTTC
cdr3_aa: CASSFGGGEQFF

j_call: TRBJ2-1
clone_size: many
d_call: NA
v_call: TRBV2
cdr3_nt: TGTGCCAGCAGTGGGGGCGGGATGACCTACAATGAGCAGTTCTTC
cdr3_aa: CASSGGGMTYNEQFF

j_call: TRBJ1-4
clone_size: few
d_call: TRBD1
v_call: TRBV20-1
cdr3_nt: TGCAGTGCTAGAGACCAAAGGACAGGGCCGCAAAAACTGTTTTTT
cdr3_aa: CSARDQRTGPQKLFF

j_call: TRBJ2-7
clone_size: NA
d_call: TRBD1
v_call: TRBV28
cdr3_nt: TGTGCCAGCAGCCTGAACTCCCCGGGACAGTCCTACGAGCAGTACTTC
cdr3_aa: CASSLNSPGQSYEQYF

j_call: TRBJ1-5
clone_size: few
d_call: NA
v_call: TRBV19
cdr3_nt: TGTGCCAGTTCCCACCTAGAGGGCAATCAGCCCCAGCATTTT
cdr3_aa: CASSHLEGNQPQHF

j_call: TRBJ1-5
clone_size: many
d_call: TRBD1
v_call: TRBV5-1
cdr3_nt: TGCGCCAGCAGCTTGGCAGGACAGGAAAATCAGCCCCAGCATTTT
cdr3_aa: CASSLAGQENQPQHF

j_call: TRBJ2-1
clone_size: many
d_call: TRBD1
v_call: TRBV6-2/TRBV6-3
cdr3_nt: TGTGCCAGCAGACCATCCGGGACAGGGAACTCCTACAATGAGCAGTTCTTC
cdr3_aa: CASRPSGTGNSYNEQFF

j_call: TRBJ1-4
clone_size: many
d_call: NA
v_call: TRBV4-1
cdr3_nt: TGCGCCAGCAGCCAAGACCCCACGACCGCTAGTTTGGAAAAACTGTTTTTT
cdr3_aa: CASSQDPTTASLEKLFF

j_call: TRBJ2-7
clone_size: many
d_call: NA
v_call: TRBV7-9
cdr3_nt: TGTGCCAGCAGCCTAGGGGGGTCATATATTGACTACGAGCAGTACTTC
cdr3_aa: CASSLGGSYIDYEQYF

j_call: TRBJ2-4
clone_size: few
d_call: TRBD2
v_call: TRBV29-1
cdr3_nt: TGCAGCGTTCGAAAGAGTGGGACTAGCGGAAAAAACATTCAGTACTTC
cdr3_aa: CSVRKSGTSGKNIQYF

j_call: TRBJ2-7
clone_size: NA
d_call: NA
v_call: TRBV12-3/TRBV12-4
cdr3_nt: TGTGCCAGCAGTTTACAGAGGTTCTACGAGCAGTACTTC
cdr3_aa: CASSLQRFYEQYF

j_call: TRBJ2-7
clone_size: NA
d_call: TRBD2
v_call: TRBV5-6
cdr3_nt: TGTGCCAGCAGCTTTGGGACTACCTTCGAGCAGTACTTC
cdr3_aa: CASSFGTTFEQYF

j_call: TRBJ2-7
clone_size: few
d_call: TRBD2
v_call: TRBV7-2
cdr3_nt: TGTGCCAGCAGCAGGACTAGCGGGAGATCGTCCGAGCAGTACTTC
cdr3_aa: CASSRTSGRSSEQYF

j_call: TRBJ2-1
clone_size: many
d_call: NA
v_call: TRBV2
cdr3_nt: TGTGCCAGCAGTCTAGAACGGGCTCTATCCTACAATGAGCAGTTCTTC
cdr3_aa: CASSLERALSYNEQFF